This T cell receptor (beta chain) is drawn from a study of T cells in Graves' hyperthyroidism and ophthalmopathy. This clonotype was recorded at least ten times. The investigators amplified TCR beta CDR3 regions from RNA transcripts. The HTBI primer set served for first-round RT-PCR of the TCR CDR3. MiXCR was run by TCRdb on the multiplex PCR reads, yielding one entry per CDR3 protein. The sample has fewer than 350,000 distinct CDR3 sequences; roughly 13% are singletons. The sequence came from a woman aged 40 to 50 with Graves' hyperthyroidism. The sample consisted of blood.

The CDR3 region has the DNA TGTGCCAGCAGTTTACGGACAAGAGGCACTGAAGCTTTCTTT. It encodes CASSLRTRGTEAFF. V and J are TRBV27 and TRBJ1-1, with D perhaps TRBD1 (5 bases). V lost 2 bases, J lost 4 bases, and 11 bases lay in between. CDR3 length: 14 residues. The germline V gene has CDR1 MNHEY and CDR2 SMNVEV (reference sequence).